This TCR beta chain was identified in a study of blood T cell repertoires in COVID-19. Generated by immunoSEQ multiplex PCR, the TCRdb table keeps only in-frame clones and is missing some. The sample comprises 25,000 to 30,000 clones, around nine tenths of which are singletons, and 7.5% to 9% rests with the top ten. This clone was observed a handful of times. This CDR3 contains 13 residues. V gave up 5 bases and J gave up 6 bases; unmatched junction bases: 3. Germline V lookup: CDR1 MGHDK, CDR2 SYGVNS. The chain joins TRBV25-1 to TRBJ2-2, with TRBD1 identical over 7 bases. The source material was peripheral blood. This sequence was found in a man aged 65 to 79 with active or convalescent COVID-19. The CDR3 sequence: CASSLQGAGELFF. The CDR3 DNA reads TGTGCCAGCAGTCTCCAGGGGGCCGGGGAGCTGTTTTTT.